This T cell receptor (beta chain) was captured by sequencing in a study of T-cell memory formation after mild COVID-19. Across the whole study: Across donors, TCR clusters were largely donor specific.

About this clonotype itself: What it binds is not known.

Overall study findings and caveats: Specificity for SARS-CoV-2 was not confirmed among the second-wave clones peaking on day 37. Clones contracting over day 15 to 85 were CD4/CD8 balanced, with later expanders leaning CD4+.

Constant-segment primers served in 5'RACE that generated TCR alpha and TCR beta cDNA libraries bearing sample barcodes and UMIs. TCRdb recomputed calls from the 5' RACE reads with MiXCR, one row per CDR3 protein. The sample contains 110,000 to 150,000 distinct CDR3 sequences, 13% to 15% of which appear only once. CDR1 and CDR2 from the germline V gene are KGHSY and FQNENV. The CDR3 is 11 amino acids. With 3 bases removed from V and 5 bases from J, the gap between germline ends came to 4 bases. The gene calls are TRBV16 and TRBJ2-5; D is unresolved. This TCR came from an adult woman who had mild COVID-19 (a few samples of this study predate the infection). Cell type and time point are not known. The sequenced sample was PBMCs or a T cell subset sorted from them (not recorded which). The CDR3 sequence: CASSHDETQYF. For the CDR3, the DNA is TGTGCCAGCAGCCATGACGAGACCCAGTACTTC.